This entry concerns a single T cell receptor beta chain. This clone has only a few counts. The clone's antigen remains unknown. No much larger clonotype is one base removed from it; base qualities were not supplied. Each donor gave one peripheral blood draw, averaging roughly 0.11 L, which was collected into heparinised tubes. Using a panel that included CD45RO, CCR7, CD25, CD127, CD95 and CD27, naive, central memory, regulatory and stem cell-like memory CD4+ T cells were sorted on a BD FACSAria II. All sorted populations exceeded 95% purity. Right away, PBMCs were isolated by Lymphoprep density gradient centrifugation and were stained directly, with no culture step. To minimize batch effects, samples were stained and sorted in pairs, one healthy donor with one patient per experiment. This entry belongs to a study of beta chain features in type 1 diabetes listed by TCRdb under 2018. Notes on the research overall: No differences in mean age, gender distribution, total cell number or subset yield were found between patients and healthy donors. Across all samples, approximately 98,000,000 sorted cells were examined, and cell number per subset correlated strongly with RNA yield. In the study, TCRB repertoires of sorted circulating CD4+ T cell subsets from recently diagnosed type 1 diabetes patients were compared with those of matched healthy donors. Regulatory and stem cell-like memory subsets were isolated from only 8 patients and about eight healthy donors, whereas naive and central memory subsets came from all 30 or so donors. Overall study outcomes, separate from this receptor: HLA sub-analyses involved small numbers of individuals, so any influence of HLA type on TCRB rearrangement remained unresolved. PCR might favor shorter templates, but patient and control samples were amplified and corrected together, so any skew would affect both groups equally. Naive, central memory and regulatory TCRB repertoires appeared to be more alike among patients than among healthy donors. Patients with type 1 diabetes made fewer insertions and deleted more nucleotides at VDJ recombination sites, implying thymic rearrangement abnormalities. Because cDNA was sequenced instead of genomic DNA, activated cells with high expression could be over-represented, although the groups did not differ in activation or CD3 levels. Type 1 diabetes patients showed a moderate but significant shortening of TCRB CDR3 length in all four CD4+ subsets.

The High Capacity cDNA Reverse Transcription Kit was used to reverse transcribe all of the isolated RNA, meaning that expressed TCRB transcripts were what got sequenced. Deep immunoSEQ sequencing was performed on naive, central memory and regulatory T cell samples, with an average of roughly 4 million total reads per sample. Sorted cells were lysed in RLT buffer, and RNA was extracted using DNase-treated RNeasy Micro or Mini kits according to cell number. Each cell subset was processed on its own to prevent cross-contamination, while patient and healthy donor samples were processed together. TCRB sequences were amplified from cDNA with the immunoSEQ multiplex PCR, producing 87-bp fragments spanning the CDR3 region. Sequencing of the amplicons was done on the Illumina HiSeq platform. Per the authors' processing: Synthetic template baselines were used to correct PCR bias computationally, reads within Hamming distance 2 were collapsed, and singletons that could not be merged were discarded. Reads were aligned against IMGT to assign V, D and J genes, CDR3 length and insertions or deletions at six rearrangement sites. Within each subset, clonotype counts were normalized to the number of sorted cells before true diversity and Gini coefficients were calculated with the tcR R package. The overlap coefficient, calculated on TCRB nucleotide sequences, was used to measure repertoire sharing. This immuneACCESS table, as held by TCRdb, lists in-frame sequences with V and J called but not all clones. Of the missing ones, under half trace to an unresolved V gene in checked studies; the others have no known cause. For V, J and clone size, that table is used; D and trimming come from the DNA. A total of 150,000 to 190,000 clones appear in this sample, about 9.4% of them only once. The ten largest make up more than 0.45% of the sample.

The CDR3 spans 14 residues, from the cysteine through the phenylalanine. Of all the DNA, just the CDR3 is kept, 42 bases in frame from base 1. A distance of 8 bases separates the germline ends of V and J, which lose 0 bases and 3 bases respectively. The germline V gene (reference sequence) yields MNHNY for CDR1 and SVGAGI for CDR2. The origin of this receptor is a young man with type 1 diabetes. Sequenced: central memory CD4+ T cells from blood. The chain was built from TRBV6-6 and TRBJ1-1, and TRBD1 may be the D gene, going by 6 matching bases. CDR3 region: CASSYSAGDTEAFF. The DNA sequence reads TGTGCCAGCAGTTACTCGGCAGGGGACACTGAAGCTTTCTTT.